The next 9 T cell receptor beta chains were all read from a single sample in a study of blood T cell repertoires in COVID-19. Clones were read by immunoSEQ multiplex PCR, and TCRdb kept only the in-frame ones, dropping some. The table lists more than 200,000 clones, over 75% of them singletons. What was sequenced was peripheral blood. These TCRs come from a middle-aged woman who had recovered from COVID-19.

V is TRBV24-1 and J is TRBJ2-5, with 10 bases matching TRBD1. Trimming removed 3 bases from V and 0 bases from J; junction bases left unmatched: 3. Per the germline V gene, CDR1 is KGHDR and CDR2 is SFDVKD. This CDR3 is 16 amino acids long. The CDR3 DNA follows: TGTGCCACCAGTGATCGGACAGGGGGACACCAAGAGACCCAGTACTTC. This encodes CATSDRTGGHQETQYF.

The chain couples TRBV7-2 to TRBJ1-2, with TRBD1 matching 8 bases. Unmatched junction bases numbered 7, after V lost 1 base and J lost 12 bases. The CDR3 contains 13 residues. Germline values: CDR1 SGHTA, CDR2 FQGNSA. This chain's CDR3 is CASSLDGTGHDTF. The DNA for the CDR3 is TGTGCCAGCAGCTTAGACGGGACAGGTCACGACACCTTC. The variable domain in full, with the rest retrieved from reference TRBV7-2 and TRBJ1-2, is GAGVSQSPSNKVTEKGKDVELRCDPISGHTALYWYRQSLGQGLEFLIYFQGNSAPDKSGLPSDRFSAERTGGSVSTLTIQRTQQEDSAVYLCASSLDGTGHDTFGSGTRLTVV.

This clone has a handful of counts. The rearrangement links TRBV6-2 or TRBV6-3 to TRBJ1-5, with 11 bases fitting TRBD1. Unmatched junction bases numbered 4, after V lost 4 bases and J lost 5 bases. The germline V gene has CDR1 MNHEY and CDR2 SVGEGT. The CDR3 totals 15 residues. As DNA, the CDR3 is TGTGCCAGCAGTTCCCGGACAGGGGGCTATCAGCCCCAGCATTTT. The encoded protein is CASSSRTGGYQPQHF.

The chain employs TRBV11-2 and TRBJ1-2, with TRBD1 matching over 9 bases. Germline trimming cut 6 bases from V and 8 bases from J; bases unmatched to any gene: 16. Germline CDR1 and CDR2: SGHAT and FQNNGV. The CDR3 is 16 amino acids. The CDR3 DNA reads as TGTGCCAGCAGGGCTCTACGGGACAGGGAGTTTCGAGGCTACACCTTC. The encoded protein is CASRALRDREFRGYTF.

This clone was found a few times. No DNA is shown, since the ends of the CDR3 on it are uncertain; the CDR3 is the one TCRdb lists. The chain recombines TRBV11-2 with TRBJ2-1; TRBD2 is taken as the D call from the table, unchecked against the DNA. Germline CDR1 reads SGHAT; CDR2 reads FQNNGV. The CDR3 adds up to 15 amino acids, both ends counted. The CDR3 here is CASSLVAGGNSEKFF.

This chain connects TRBV28 to TRBJ1-5; tentatively, D is TRBD1 (5 bases). The CDR3 is 16 amino acids. Per germline, CDR1 MDHEN and CDR2 SYDVKM. Trimming stripped 5 bases from V and 1 base from J, with 15 bases between. The CDR3 DNA reads as TGTGCCAGCAGTAGCGTCCAGGGTTTCAGCAATCAGCCCCAGCATTTT. Its translation: CASSSVQGFSNQPQHF.

J is TRBJ1-6 and V is TRBV28, with 7 nucleotides matching TRBD1. This CDR3 comprises 17 residues. V was pared by 5 bases and J by 7 bases, with 14 bases of the junction left unmatched. Germline assignment: CDR1 MDHEN and CDR2 SYDVKM. In nucleotides, the CDR3 is TGTGCCAGCAGTCCTCCACAGGGGTCTACAGAAAATTCACCCCTCCACTTT. Translated, it gives CASSPPQGSTENSPLHF.

The chain employs TRBV15 and TRBJ2-7; D is possibly TRBD2 (6 bases). Trimming cost V 2 bases and J 0 bases, with 14 bases left between them. Germline V CDR1 and CDR2: LNHNV, YYDKDF (reference sequence). The CDR3 runs 16 residues. The chain's CDR3 is CATSRLGTGLSYEQYF. The CDR3 DNA follows: TGTGCCACCAGCAGACTTGGAACGGGACTCTCCTACGAGCAGTACTTC. Using reference TRBV15 and TRBJ2-7 for the parts outside the CDR3, the full variable domain is DAMVIQNPRYQVTQFGKPVTLSCSQTLNHNVMYWYQQKSSQAPKLLFHYYDKDFNNEADTPDNFQSRRPNTSFCFLDIRSPGLGDTAMYLCATSRLGTGLSYEQYFGPGTRLTVT.

V gene TRBV4-3 combines with J gene TRBJ2-7, with 7 bases identical to TRBD1. This CDR3 is 17 amino acids long. J was trimmed by 5 bases and V by 4 bases; bases with no gene match: 17. Germline V lookup: CDR1 LGHNA, CDR2 YSLEER. The CDR3 coding sequence is TGCGCCAGCAGCCTGAGGCCTCCGGGACAGTTTTTGGACGAGCAGTACTTC. Translation gives CASSLRPPGQFLDEQYF.